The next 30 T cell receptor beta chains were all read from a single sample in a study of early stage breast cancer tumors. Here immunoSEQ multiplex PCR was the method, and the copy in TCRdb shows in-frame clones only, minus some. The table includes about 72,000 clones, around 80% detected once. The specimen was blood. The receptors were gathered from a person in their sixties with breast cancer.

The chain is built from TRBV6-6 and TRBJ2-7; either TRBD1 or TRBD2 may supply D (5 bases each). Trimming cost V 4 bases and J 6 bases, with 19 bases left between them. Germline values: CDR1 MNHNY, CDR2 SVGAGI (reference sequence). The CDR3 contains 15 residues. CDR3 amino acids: CASSSLVGTSLEQYF. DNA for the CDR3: TGTGCCAGCAGTTCCCTGGTGGGGACCTCCCTCGAGCAGTACTTC.

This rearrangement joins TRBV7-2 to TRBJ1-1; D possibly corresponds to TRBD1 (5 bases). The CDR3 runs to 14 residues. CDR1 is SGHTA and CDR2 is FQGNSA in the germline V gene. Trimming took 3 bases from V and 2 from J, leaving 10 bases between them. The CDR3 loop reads CASSFQGFNTEAFF. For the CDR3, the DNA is TGTGCCAGCAGCTTTCAGGGTTTTAACACTGAAGCTTTCTTT.

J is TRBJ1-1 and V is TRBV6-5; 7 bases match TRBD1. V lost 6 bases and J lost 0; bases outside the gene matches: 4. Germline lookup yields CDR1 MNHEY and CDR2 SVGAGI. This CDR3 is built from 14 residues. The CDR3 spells CASRAGGVNTEAFF. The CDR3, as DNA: TGTGCCAGCAGGGCAGGGGGGGTGAACACTGAAGCTTTCTTT.

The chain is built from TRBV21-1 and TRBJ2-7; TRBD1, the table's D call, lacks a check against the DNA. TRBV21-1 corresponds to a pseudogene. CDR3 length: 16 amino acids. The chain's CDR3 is CASSKWPTGTTYEQYF. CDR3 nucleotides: TGTGCCAGCAGCAAGTGGCCGACAGGAACCACCTACGAGCAGTACTTC.

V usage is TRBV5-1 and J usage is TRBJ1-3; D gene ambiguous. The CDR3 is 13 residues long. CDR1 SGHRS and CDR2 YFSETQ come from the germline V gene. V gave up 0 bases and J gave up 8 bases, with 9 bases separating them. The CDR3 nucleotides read TGCGCCAGCAGCTTGGAGGGAAGGGACACCATATATTTT. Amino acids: CASSLEGRDTIYF.

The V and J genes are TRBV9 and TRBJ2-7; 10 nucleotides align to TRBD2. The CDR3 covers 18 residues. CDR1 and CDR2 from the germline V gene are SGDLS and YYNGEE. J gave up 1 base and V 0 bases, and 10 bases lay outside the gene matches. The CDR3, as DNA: TGTGCCAGCAGCGTAGATGCTAGCGGGAGTATCACGTCCTACGAGCAGTACTTC. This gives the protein CASSVDASGSITSYEQYF.

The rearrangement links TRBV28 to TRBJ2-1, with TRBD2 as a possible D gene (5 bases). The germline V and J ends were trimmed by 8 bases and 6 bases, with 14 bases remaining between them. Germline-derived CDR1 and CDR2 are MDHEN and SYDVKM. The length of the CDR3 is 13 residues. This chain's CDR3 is CASGGLRANEQFF. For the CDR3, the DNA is TGTGCCAGCGGAGGCTTGAGGGCCAATGAGCAGTTCTTC.

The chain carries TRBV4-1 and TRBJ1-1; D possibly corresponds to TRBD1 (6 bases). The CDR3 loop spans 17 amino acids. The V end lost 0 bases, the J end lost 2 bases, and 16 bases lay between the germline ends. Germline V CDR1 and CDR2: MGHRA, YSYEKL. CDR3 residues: CASSQDRIQGANTEAFF. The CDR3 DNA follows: TGCGCCAGCAGCCAAGATCGGATACAGGGTGCCAACACTGAAGCTTTCTTT.

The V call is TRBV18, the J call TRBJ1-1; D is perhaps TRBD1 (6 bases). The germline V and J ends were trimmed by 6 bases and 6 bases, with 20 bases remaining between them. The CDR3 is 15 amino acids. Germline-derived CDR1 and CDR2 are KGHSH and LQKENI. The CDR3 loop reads CASSPRGGAGAEAFF. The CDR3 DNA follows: TGTGCCAGCTCCCCCCGGGGGGGGGCTGGGGCTGAAGCTTTCTTT.

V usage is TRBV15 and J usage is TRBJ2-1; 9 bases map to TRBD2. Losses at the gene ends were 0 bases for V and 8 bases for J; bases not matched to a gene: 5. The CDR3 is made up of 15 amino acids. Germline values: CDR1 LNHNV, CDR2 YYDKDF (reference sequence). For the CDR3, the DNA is TGTGCCACCAGCAGAGATAGGGCGGGGGGGCATGAGCAGTTCTTC. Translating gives CATSRDRAGGHEQFF.

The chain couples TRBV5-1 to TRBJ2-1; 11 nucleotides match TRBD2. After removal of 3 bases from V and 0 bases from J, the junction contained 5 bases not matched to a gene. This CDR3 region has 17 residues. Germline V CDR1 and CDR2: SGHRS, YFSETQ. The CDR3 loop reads CASSSLAGGISYNEQFF. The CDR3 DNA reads TGCGCCAGCAGCTCTCTAGCGGGGGGCATCTCCTACAATGAGCAGTTCTTC.

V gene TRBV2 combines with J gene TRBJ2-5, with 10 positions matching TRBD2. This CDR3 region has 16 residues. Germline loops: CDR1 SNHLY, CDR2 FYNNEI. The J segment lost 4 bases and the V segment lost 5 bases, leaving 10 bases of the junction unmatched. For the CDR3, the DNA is TGTGCCAGCAGTTCTGAGCGGGGGGGCCCTCGAGAGACCCAGTACTTC. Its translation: CASSSERGGPRETQYF. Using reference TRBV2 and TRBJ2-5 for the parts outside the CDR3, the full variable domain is EPEVTQTPSHQVTQMGQEVILRCVPISNHLYFYWYRQILGQKVEFLVSFYNNEISEKSEIFDDQFSVERPDGSNFTLKIRSTKLEDSAMYFCASSSERGGPRETQYFGPGTRLLVL.

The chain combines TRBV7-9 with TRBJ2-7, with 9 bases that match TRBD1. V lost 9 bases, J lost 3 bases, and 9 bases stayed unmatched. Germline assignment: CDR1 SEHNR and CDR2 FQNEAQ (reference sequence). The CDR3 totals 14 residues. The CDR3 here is CASSEPGQGYEQYF. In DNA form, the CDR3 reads TGTGCCAGTTCAGAGCCGGGACAGGGCTACGAGCAGTACTTC.

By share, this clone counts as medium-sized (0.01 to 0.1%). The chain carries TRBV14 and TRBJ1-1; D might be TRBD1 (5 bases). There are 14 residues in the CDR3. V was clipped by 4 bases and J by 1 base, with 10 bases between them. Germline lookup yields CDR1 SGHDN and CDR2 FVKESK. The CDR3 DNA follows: TGTGCCAGCAGCCTAACAGGCAGGAACACTGAAGCTTTCTTT. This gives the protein CASSLTGRNTEAFF.

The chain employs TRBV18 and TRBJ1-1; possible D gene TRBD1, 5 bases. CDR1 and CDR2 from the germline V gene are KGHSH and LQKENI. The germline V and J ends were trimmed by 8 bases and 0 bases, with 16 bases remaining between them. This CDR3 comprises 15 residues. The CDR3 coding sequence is TGTGCCAGCGCACTTAATGGGGGGATGAACACTGAAGCTTTCTTT. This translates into CASALNGGMNTEAFF. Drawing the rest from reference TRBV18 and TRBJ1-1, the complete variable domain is NAGVMQNPRHLVRRRGQEARLRCSPMKGHSHVYWYRQLPEEGLKFMVYLQKENIIDESGMPKERFSAEFPKEGPSILRIQQVVRGDSAAYFCASALNGGMNTEAFFGQGTRLTVV.

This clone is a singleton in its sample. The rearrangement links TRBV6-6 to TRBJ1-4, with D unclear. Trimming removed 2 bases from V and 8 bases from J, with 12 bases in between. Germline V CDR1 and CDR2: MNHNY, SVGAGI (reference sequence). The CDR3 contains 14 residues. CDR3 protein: CASSYRADGEKLFF. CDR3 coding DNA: TGTGCCAGCAGTTACCGGGCGGATGGGGAAAAACTGTTTTTT.

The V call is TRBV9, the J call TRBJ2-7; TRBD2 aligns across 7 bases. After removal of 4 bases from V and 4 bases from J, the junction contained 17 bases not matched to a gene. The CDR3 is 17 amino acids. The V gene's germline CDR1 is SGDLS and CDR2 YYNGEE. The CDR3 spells CASSPRPPGDGRYEQYF. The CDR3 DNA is TGTGCCAGCAGCCCACGGCCCCCCGGGGACGGGAGGTACGAGCAGTACTTC.

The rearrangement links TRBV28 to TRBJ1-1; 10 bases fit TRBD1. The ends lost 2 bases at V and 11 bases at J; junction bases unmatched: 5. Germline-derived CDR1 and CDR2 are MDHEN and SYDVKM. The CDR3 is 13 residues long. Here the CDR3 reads CASSLTGQGEAFF. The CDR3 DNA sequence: TGTGCCAGCAGTTTAACCGGACAGGGGGAGGCTTTCTTT.

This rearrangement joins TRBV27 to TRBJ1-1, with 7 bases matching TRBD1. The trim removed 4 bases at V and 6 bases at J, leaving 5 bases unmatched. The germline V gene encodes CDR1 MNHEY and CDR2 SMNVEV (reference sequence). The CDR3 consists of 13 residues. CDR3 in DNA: TGTGCCAGCAGTTCAACGACAGGGTCTGAAGCTTTCTTT. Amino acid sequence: CASSSTTGSEAFF.

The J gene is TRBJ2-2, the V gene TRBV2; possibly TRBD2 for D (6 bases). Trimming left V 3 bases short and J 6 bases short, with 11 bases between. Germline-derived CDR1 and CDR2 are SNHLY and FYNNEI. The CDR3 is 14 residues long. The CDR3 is CASSEGGQAGELFF. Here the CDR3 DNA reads TGTGCCAGCAGTGAGGGGGGTCAGGCCGGGGAGCTGTTTTTT. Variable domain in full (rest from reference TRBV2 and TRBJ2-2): EPEVTQTPSHQVTQMGQEVILRCVPISNHLYFYWYRQILGQKVEFLVSFYNNEISEKSEIFDDQFSVERPDGSNFTLKIRSTKLEDSAMYFCASSEGGQAGELFFGEGSRLTVL.

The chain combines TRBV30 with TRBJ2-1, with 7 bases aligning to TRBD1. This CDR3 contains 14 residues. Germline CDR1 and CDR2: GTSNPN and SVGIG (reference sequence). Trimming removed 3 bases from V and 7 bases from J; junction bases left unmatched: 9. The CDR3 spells CAWRAAGGFNEQFF. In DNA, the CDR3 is TGTGCCTGGAGGGCGGCAGGGGGTTTTAATGAGCAGTTCTTC.

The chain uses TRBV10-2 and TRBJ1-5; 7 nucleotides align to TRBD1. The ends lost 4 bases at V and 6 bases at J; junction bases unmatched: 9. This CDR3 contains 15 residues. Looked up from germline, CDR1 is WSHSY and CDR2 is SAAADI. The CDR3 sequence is CASSGGGGGSQPQHF. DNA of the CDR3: TGCGCCAGCAGTGGGGGGGGAGGGGGCAGTCAGCCCCAGCATTTT.

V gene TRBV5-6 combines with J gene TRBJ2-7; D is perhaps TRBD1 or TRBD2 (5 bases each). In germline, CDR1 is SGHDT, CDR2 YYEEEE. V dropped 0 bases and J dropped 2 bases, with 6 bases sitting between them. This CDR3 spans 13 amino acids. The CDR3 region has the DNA TGTGCCAGCAGCTTGGCGGGGCCCTACGAGCAGTACTTC. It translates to CASSLAGPYEQYF.

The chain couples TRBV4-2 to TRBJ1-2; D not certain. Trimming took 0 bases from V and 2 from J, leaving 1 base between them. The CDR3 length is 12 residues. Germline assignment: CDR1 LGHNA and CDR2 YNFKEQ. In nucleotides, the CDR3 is TGTGCCAGCAGCCAAGACAACTATGGCTACACCTTC. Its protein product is CASSQDNYGYTF.

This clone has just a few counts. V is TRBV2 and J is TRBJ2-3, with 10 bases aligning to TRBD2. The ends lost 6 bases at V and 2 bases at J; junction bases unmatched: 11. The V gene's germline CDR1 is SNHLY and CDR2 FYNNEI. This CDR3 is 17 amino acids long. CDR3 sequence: CASSRGVAGGPTDTQYF. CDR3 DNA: TGTGCCAGCAGCCGGGGGGTAGCGGGGGGTCCCACAGATACGCAGTATTTT.

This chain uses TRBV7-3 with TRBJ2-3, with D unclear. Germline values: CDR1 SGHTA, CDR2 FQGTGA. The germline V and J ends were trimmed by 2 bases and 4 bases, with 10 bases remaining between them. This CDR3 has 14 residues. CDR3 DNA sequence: TGTGCCAGCAGCTTATGGCAGCGATCAGATACGCAGTATTTT. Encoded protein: CASSLWQRSDTQYF. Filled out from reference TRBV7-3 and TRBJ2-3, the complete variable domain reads GAGVSQTPSNKVTEKGKYVELRCDPISGHTALYWYRQSLGQGPEFLIYFQGTGAADDSGLPNDRFFAVRPEGSVSTLKIQRTERGDSAVYLCASSLWQRSDTQYFGPGTRLTVL.

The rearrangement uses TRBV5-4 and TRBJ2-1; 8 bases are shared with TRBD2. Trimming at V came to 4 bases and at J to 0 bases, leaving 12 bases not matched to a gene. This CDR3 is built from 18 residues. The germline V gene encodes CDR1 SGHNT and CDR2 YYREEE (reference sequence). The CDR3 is CASSPRRLAQSSYNEQFF. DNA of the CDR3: TGTGCCAGCAGCCCTCGACGACTAGCGCAAAGCTCCTACAATGAGCAGTTCTTC.

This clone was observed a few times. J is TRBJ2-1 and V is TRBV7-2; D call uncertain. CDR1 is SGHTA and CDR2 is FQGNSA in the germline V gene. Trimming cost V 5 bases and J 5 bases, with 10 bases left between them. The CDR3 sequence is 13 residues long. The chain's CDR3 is CASSARWDNEQFF. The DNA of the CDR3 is TGTGCCAGCAGCGCCCGTTGGGACAATGAGCAGTTCTTC. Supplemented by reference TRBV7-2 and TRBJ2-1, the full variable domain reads GAGVSQSPSNKVTEKGKDVELRCDPISGHTALYWYRQSLGQGLEFLIYFQGNSAPDKSGLPSDRFSAERTGGSVSTLTIQRTQQEDSAVYLCASSARWDNEQFFGPGTRLTVL.

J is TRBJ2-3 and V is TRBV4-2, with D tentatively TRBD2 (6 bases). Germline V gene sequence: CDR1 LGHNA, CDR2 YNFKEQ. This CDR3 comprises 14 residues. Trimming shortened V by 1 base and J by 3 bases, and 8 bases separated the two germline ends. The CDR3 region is CASSQVSGTDTQYF. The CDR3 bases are TGTGCCAGCAGCCAAGTTAGCGGAACAGATACGCAGTATTTT.

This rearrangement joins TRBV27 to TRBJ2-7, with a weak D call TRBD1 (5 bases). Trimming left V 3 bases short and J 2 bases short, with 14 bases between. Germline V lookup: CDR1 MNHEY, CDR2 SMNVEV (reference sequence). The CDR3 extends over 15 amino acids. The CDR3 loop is CASSFGQGRAYEQYF. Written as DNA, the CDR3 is TGTGCCAGCAGTTTTGGGCAGGGAAGGGCCTACGAGCAGTACTTC.